This T cell receptor beta chain was sequenced for a study of blood T cell repertoires in COVID-19. Study-wide background: Acute and convalescent COVID-19 samples came from the United States, Italy and Spain.

Germline V gives CDR1 MNHEY, CDR2 SMNVEV (reference sequence). Deletions cut 5 bases from V and 10 bases from J, with 11 bases between. There are 11 residues in the CDR3. Here immunoSEQ multiplex PCR was the method, and the copy in TCRdb shows in-frame clones only, minus some. The sample holds some 44,000 clones, around 92% seen once. The sequence was obtained from a human donor in a cohort sampled during active COVID-19. Sequencing was carried out using peripheral blood. The gene calls are TRBV27 and TRBJ1-2; TRBD1 is a possible D gene (6 bases). The CDR3 DNA reads TGTGCCAGCAGTGAGGGACATATCTACACCTTC. Translation gives CASSEGHIYTF.